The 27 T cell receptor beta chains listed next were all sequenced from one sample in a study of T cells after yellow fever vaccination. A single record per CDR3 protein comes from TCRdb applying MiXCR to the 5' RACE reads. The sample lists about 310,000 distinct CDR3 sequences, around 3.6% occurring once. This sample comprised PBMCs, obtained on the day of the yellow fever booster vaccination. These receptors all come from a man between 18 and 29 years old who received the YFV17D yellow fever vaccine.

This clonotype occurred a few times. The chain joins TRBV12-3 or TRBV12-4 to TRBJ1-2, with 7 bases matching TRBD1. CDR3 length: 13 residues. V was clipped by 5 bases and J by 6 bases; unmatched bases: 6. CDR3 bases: TGTGCCAGCAGTAAAGGAACAGGGGATGGCTACACCTTC. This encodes CASSKGTGDGYTF.

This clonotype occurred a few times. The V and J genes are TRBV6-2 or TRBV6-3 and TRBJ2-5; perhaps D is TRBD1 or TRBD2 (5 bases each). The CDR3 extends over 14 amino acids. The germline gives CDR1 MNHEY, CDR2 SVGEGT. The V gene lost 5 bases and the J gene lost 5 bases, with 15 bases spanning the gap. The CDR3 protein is CASSDGALWETQYF. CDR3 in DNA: TGTGCCAGCAGTGACGGGGCGCTGTGGGAGACCCAGTACTTC.

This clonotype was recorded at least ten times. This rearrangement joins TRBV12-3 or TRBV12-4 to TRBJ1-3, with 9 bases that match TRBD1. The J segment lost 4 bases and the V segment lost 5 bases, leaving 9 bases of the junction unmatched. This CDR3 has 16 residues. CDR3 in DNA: TGTGCCAGCAGTAATGGAGCCGGGACAGGGGGAAACACCATATATTTT. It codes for CASSNGAGTGGNTIYF.

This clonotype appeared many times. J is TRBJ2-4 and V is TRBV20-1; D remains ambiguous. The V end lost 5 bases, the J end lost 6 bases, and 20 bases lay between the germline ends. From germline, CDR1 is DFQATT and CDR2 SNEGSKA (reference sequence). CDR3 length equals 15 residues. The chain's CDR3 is CSAPSPRDGPNIQYF. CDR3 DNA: TGCAGTGCTCCCTCTCCCCGTGATGGGCCAAACATTCAGTACTTC.

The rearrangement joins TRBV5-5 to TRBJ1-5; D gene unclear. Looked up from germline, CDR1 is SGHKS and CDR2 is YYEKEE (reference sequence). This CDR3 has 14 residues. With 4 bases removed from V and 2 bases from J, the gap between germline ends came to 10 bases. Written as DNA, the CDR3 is TGTGCCAGCAGCCGAGGTATGGGCAATCAGCCCCAGCATTTT. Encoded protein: CASSRGMGNQPQHF.

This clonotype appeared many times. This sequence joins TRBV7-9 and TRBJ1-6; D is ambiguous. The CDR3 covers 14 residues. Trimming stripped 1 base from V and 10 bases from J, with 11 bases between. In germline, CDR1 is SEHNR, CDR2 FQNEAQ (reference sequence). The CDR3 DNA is TGTGCCAGCAGCTTAGTTACGCTGGGGTCACCCCTCCACTTT. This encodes CASSLVTLGSPLHF.

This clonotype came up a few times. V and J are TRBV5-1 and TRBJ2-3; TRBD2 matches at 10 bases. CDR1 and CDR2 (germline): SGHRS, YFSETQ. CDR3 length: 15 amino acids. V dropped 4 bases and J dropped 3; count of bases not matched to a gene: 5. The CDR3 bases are TGCGCCAGCAGCCCTAGCGGGGGAGATACAGATACGCAGTATTTT. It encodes CASSPSGGDTDTQYF.

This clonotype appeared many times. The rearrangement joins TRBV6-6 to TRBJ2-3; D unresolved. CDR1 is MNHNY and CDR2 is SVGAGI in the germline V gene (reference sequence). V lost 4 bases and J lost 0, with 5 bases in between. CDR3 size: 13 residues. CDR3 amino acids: CASSWGSTDTQYF. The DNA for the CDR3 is TGTGCCAGCAGTTGGGGTAGCACAGATACGCAGTATTTT.

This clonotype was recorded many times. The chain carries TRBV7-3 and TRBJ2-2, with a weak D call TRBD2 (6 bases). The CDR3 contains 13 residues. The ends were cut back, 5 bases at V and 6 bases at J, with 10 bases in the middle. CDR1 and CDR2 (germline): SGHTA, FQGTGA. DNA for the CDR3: TGTGCCAGCAGCCCAAGGGAGGCCGGGGAGCTGTTTTTT. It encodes CASSPREAGELFF.

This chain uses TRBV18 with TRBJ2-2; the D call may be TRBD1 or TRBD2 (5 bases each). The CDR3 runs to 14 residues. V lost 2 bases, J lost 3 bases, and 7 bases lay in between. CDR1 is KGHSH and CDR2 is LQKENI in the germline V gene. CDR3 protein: CASSPGTDTGELFF. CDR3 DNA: TGTGCCAGCTCACCAGGGACGGACACCGGGGAGCTGTTTTTT.

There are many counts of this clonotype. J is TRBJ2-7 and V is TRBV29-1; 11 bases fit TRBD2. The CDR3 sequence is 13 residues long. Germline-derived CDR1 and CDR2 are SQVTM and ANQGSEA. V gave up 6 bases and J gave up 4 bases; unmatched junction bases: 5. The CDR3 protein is CSVTTSGDYEQYF. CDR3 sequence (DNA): TGCAGCGTCACGACTAGCGGGGATTACGAGCAGTACTTC.

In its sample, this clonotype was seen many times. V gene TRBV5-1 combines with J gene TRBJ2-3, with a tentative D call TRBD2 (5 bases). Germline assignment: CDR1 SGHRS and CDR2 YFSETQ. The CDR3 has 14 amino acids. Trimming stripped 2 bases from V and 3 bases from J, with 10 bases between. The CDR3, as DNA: TGCGCCAGCAGCTTCGGGGTGGGGACAGATACGCAGTATTTT. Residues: CASSFGVGTDTQYF.

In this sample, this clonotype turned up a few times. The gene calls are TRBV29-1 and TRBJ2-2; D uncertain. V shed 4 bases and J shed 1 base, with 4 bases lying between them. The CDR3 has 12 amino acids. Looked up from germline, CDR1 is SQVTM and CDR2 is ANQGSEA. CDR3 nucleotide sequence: TGCAGCGTTGTGGAGAACACCGGGGAGCTGTTTTTT. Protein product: CSVVENTGELFF.

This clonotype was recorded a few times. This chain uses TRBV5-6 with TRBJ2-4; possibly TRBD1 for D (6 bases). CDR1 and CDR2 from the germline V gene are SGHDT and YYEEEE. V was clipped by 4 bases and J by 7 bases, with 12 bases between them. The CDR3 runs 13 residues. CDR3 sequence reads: CASSAQGSNIQYF. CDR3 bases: TGTGCCAGCAGCGCTCAGGGGTCGAACATTCAGTACTTC.

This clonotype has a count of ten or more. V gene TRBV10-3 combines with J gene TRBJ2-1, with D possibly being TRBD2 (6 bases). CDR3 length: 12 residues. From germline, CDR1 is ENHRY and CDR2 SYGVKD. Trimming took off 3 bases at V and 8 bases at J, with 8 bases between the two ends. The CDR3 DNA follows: TGTGCCATCAGTGACCCGGGGGATGAGCAGTTCTTC. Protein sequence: CAISDPGDEQFF.

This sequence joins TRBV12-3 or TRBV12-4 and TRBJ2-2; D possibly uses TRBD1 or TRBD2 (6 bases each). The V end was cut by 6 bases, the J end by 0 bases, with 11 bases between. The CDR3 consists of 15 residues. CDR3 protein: CASSRGTPNTGELFF. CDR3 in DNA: TGTGCCAGCAGCCGCGGGACACCGAACACCGGGGAGCTGTTTTTT.

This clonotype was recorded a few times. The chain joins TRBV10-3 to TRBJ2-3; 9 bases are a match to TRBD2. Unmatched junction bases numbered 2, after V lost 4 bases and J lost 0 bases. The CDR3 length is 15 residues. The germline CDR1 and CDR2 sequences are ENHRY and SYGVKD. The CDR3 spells CAISGSGGSTDTQYF. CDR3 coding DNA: TGTGCCATCAGTGGTAGCGGGGGAAGCACAGATACGCAGTATTTT.

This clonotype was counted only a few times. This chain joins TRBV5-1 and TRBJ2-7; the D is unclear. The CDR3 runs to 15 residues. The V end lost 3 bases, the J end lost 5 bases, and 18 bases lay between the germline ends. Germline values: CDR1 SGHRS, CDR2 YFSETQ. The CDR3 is CASSSQLSPPHEQYF. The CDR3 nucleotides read TGCGCCAGCAGCTCCCAACTTTCCCCCCCCCACGAGCAGTACTTC.

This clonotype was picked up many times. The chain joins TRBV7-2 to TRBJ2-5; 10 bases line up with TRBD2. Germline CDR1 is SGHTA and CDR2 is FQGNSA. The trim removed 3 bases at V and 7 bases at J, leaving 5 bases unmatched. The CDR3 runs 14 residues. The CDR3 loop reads CASSFTSGEGTQYF. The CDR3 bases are TGTGCCAGCAGCTTTACTAGCGGGGAAGGGACCCAGTACTTC.

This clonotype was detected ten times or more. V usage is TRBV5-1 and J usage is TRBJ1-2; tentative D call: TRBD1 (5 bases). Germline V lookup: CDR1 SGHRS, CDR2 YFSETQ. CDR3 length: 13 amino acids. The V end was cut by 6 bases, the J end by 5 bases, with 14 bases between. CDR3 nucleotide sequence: TGCGCCAGCACCTCGACAGACTCGTATGGCTACACCTTC. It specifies CASTSTDSYGYTF.

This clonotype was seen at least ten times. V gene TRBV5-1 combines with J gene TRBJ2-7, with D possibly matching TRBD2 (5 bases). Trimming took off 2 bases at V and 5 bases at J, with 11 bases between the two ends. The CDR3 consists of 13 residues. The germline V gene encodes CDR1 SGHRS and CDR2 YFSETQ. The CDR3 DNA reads TGCGCCAGCAGCTTAGAAGGGAGCGACGAGCAGTACGTC. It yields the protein CASSLEGSDEQYV.

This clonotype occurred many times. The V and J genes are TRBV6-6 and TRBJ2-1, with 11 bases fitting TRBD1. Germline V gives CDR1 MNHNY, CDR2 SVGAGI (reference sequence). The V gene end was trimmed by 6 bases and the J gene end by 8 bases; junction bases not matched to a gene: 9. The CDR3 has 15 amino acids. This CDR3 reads CASSFQGTGGYEQFF. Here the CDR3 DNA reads TGTGCCAGCAGCTTCCAAGGGACAGGGGGATATGAGCAGTTCTTC.

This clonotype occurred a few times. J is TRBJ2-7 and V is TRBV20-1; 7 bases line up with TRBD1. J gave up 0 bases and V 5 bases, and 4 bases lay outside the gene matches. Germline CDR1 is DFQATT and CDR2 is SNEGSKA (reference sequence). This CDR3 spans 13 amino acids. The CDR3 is CSALTGDSYEQYF. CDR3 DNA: TGCAGTGCTCTTACAGGGGACTCCTACGAGCAGTACTTC.

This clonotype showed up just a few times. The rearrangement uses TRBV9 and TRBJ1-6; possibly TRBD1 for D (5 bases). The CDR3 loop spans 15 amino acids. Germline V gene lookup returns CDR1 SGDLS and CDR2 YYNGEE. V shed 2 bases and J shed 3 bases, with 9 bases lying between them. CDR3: CASSVIGGYNSPLHF. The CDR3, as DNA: TGTGCCAGCAGCGTGATCGGGGGCTATAATTCACCCCTCCACTTT.

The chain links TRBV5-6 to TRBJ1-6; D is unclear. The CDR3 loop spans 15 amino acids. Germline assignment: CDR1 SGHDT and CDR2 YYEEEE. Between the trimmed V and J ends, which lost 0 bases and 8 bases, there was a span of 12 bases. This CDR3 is CASSLGRGTDSPLHF. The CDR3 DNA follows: TGTGCCAGCAGCTTGGGTCGGGGAACGGATTCACCCCTCCACTTT.

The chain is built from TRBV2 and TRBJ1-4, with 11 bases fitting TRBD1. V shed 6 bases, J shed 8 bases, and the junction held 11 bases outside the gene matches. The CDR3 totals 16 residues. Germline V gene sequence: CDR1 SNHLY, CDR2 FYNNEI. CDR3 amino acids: CASRGPGTGGGEKLFF. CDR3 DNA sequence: TGTGCCAGCAGGGGTCCCGGGACAGGGGGAGGAGAAAAACTGTTTTTT.

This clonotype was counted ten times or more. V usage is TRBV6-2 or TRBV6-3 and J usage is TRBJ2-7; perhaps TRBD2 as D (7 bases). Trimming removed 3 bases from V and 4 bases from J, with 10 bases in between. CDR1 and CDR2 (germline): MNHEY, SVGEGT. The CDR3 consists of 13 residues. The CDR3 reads CASSYGRGYEQYV. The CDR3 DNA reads TGTGCCAGCAGTTATGGGAGGGGGTACGAGCAGTACGTC.